The present T cell receptor beta chain was sequenced within a study of identifying expanded T cells in peripheral blood. Findings and caveats of the study: Clone count variance between approximately 2-week samples rose with total template count.

Clones were read by immunoSEQ multiplex PCR, and TCRdb kept only the in-frame ones, dropping some. The sample consists of about 85,000 clones, 85% to 90% of them appearing once. As to this clone: Its target is not known.

The germline V gene has CDR1 SGDLS and CDR2 YYNGEE. The CDR3 extends over 12 amino acids. V gave up 0 bases and J gave up 4 bases, with 3 bases separating them. During the collection period, no donor immune events like infections were recorded. The sequence came from a person aged 18 to 75 in good health. This chain uses TRBV9 with TRBJ2-3, with D hard to call. Sequences were obtained from blood. As DNA, the CDR3 is TGTGCCAGCAGCGTAGCATCAGATACGCAGTATTTT. Translation: CASSVASDTQYF.